The sequence of this T cell receptor beta chain was determined in a study of cytomegalovirus exposure and HLA in healthy donors. Study-wide findings and caveats: Beyond CMV serostatus, there was no information to go on about immune exposure.

The germline gives CDR1 LNHNV, CDR2 YYDKDF (reference sequence). Deletions cut 6 bases from V and 4 bases from J, with 7 bases between. The CDR3 has 12 residues. With regard to this clone: The antigen is undetermined.

PCR primers comprised 60 Vbeta and 13 Jbeta primers. Clones were read by immunoSEQ multiplex PCR, and TCRdb kept only the in-frame ones, dropping some. The profile covers about 200,000 clones, with 79% appearing a single time and around 1.7% taken by the ten largest. The sequenced sample was PBMCs. The TCR sequence derives from a man aged 50 to 59 in good health and CMV-seronegative. The chain is built from TRBV15 and TRBJ2-1; D is perhaps TRBD2 (6 bases). The DNA for the CDR3 is TGTGCCACCAGTGGGGGGTACAATGAGCAGTTCTTC. It yields the protein CATSGGYNEQFF.